These 25 T cell receptor beta chains were sequenced from one sample in a study of T-cell reconstitution after alpha-beta-depleted transplantation in children. Library preparation (for TCRbeta) was performed with unique molecular identifiers. TCRdb ran MiXCR on the PCR reads and lists one entry per CDR3 protein. Altogether 200,000 to 300,000 distinct CDR3 sequences are present, 24% being singletons, with the ten largest covering under 5.5%. This sample comprised PBMCs, mostly from graft donor cells, obtained 360 days after TCRalphabeta/CD19-depleted stem cell transplant. These receptor sequences come from a female patient between 2 and 10 years old who had a stem cell transplant for congenital amegakaryocytic thrombocytopenia, so the T cells may come from the graft donor.

This clonotype was counted a single time. This chain connects TRBV4-1 to TRBJ1-1; D not certain. Germline lookup yields CDR1 MGHRA and CDR2 YSYEKL. This CDR3 has 16 residues. V was shortened by 3 bases and J by 4 bases, with 18 bases between the two germline ends. Written as DNA, the CDR3 is TGCGCCAGCAGCCAGGGATGGAAGGGCGGCGGCACTGAAGCTTTCTTT. As protein: CASSQGWKGGGTEAFF.

The chain carries TRBV9 and TRBJ2-7, with 7 bases matching TRBD2. CDR3 length: 15 amino acids. V shed 3 bases, J shed 2 bases, and the junction held 8 bases outside the gene matches. The germline V gene has CDR1 SGDLS and CDR2 YYNGEE. The CDR3 nucleotides are TGTGCCAGCAGCGAAGATGGGGGGGGAACCTACGAGCAGTACTTC. It encodes CASSEDGGGTYEQYF.

Turning to this clonotype: The junction departs from germline at one end; a sequencing error may be responsible. The chain couples TRBV6-1 to TRBJ2-7; D remains ambiguous. CDR1 is MNHNS, CDR2 SASEGT, per germline. The CDR3 length is 14 residues. The DNA of the CDR3 is TGTGTCCCAGCAGGAGTGGCGGAGCTAACCCCGCAGAGATTC. This codes for CVPAGVAELTPQRF.

The V and J genes are TRBV5-6 and TRBJ2-3; D uncertain. Germline V gene lookup returns CDR1 SGHDT and CDR2 YYEEEE. Deletions cut 0 bases from V and 4 bases from J, with 3 bases between. The CDR3 totals 12 residues. CDR3 loop: CASSLASDTQYF. The CDR3 DNA follows: TGTGCCAGCAGCTTGGCGTCAGATACGCAGTATTTT.

This clonotype was found many times. The chain recombines TRBV12-3 or TRBV12-4 with TRBJ2-5; no firm D call. With 1 base removed from V and 5 bases from J, the gap between germline ends came to 11 bases. The CDR3 is 14 amino acids. CDR3 in DNA: TGTGCCAGCAGTTTAGAGTGGGGTACGGAGACCCAGTACTTC. Amino acid sequence: CASSLEWGTETQYF.

The rearrangement joins TRBV7-9 to TRBJ1-6; a possible D gene is TRBD1 (6 bases). The CDR3 length is 14 residues. V dropped 6 bases and J dropped 9 bases, with 15 bases sitting between them. Germline loops: CDR1 SEHNR, CDR2 FQNEAQ (reference sequence). The CDR3 DNA follows: TGTGCCAGCAGTCCGACTCCAGGGGCTTCACCCCTCCACTTT. It translates to CASSPTPGASPLHF. The variable domain in full, completed from reference TRBV7-9 and TRBJ1-6, reads DTGVSQNPRHKITKRGQNVTFRCDPISEHNRLYWYRQTLGQGPEFLTYFQNEAQLEKSRLLSDRFSAERPKGSFSTLEIQRTEQGDSAMYLCASSPTPGASPLHFGNGTRLTVT.

This clonotype came up many times. The chain uses TRBV2 and TRBJ2-2; no clear D. CDR3 length equals 13 residues. The ends were cut back, 3 bases at V and 3 bases at J, with 5 bases in the middle. Germline V gene sequence: CDR1 SNHLY, CDR2 FYNNEI. CDR3 sequence (DNA): TGTGCCAGCAGTGAGACGTACACCGGGGAGCTGTTTTTT. Translating gives CASSETYTGELFF.

In DNA, the CDR3 is TGTGCCTCGTCGGGGTACACCGGGGAGCTGTTTTTT. Translating gives CASSGYTGELFF. The gene calls are TRBV6-6 and TRBJ2-2; the D gene is possibly TRBD2 (5 bases). V shed 11 bases and J shed 3 bases, with 10 bases lying between them. CDR1 and CDR2 from the germline V gene are MNHNY and SVGAGI (reference sequence). The CDR3 is made up of 12 amino acids.

This clonotype was counted a few times. The chain recombines TRBV2 with TRBJ1-2; no definite D call. Germline values: CDR1 SNHLY, CDR2 FYNNEI. The V and J ends lost 1 base and 7 bases respectively, with 4 bases between them. CDR3 length: 11 amino acids. CDR3 nucleotides: TGTGCCAGCAGTGAAGGTCCTGGCTACACCTTC. This encodes CASSEGPGYTF.

The V gene is TRBV15, the J gene TRBJ1-5; no reliable D call. CDR3 size: 12 residues. Per the germline V gene, CDR1 is LNHNV and CDR2 is YYDKDF (reference sequence). Trimming stripped 5 bases from V and 6 bases from J, with 8 bases between. As DNA, the CDR3 is TGTGCCACCAGCTGGGGTGCTCAGCCCCAGCATTTT. As protein: CATSWGAQPQHF. The full variable domain, in which reference TRBV15 and TRBJ1-5 provide the parts outside the CDR3, is DAMVIQNPRYQVTQFGKPVTLSCSQTLNHNVMYWYQQKSSQAPKLLFHYYDKDFNNEADTPDNFQSRRPNTSFCFLDIRSPGLGDTAMYLCATSWGAQPQHFGDGTRLSIL.

The chain links TRBV7-8 to TRBJ1-3; possibly TRBD1 for D (5 bases). The CDR3 is 15 amino acids. V gave up 1 base and J gave up 0 bases, with 7 bases separating them. Per germline, CDR1 SGHVS and CDR2 FQNEAQ. CDR3 in amino acids: CASSLGQISGNTIYF. DNA for the CDR3: TGTGCCAGCAGCTTAGGACAGATCTCTGGAAACACCATATATTTT.

This clonotype showed up many times. The chain employs TRBV28 and TRBJ1-5; TRBD1 matches 7 bases. Germline CDR1 and CDR2: MDHEN and SYDVKM. V was pared by 6 bases and J by 7 bases, with 9 bases of the junction left unmatched. The CDR3 runs 14 residues. The CDR3 sequence: CASRGTAWEQPQHF. The CDR3, as DNA: TGTGCCAGCAGGGGGACAGCCTGGGAGCAGCCCCAGCATTTT.

This clonotype was seen a single time. Possible read error: a much larger clone is one base away. The rearrangement uses TRBV20-1 and TRBJ2-1; D is uncertain. The V end lost 6 bases, the J end lost 8 bases, and 11 bases lay between the germline ends. The CDR3 is made up of 11 amino acids. The germline CDR1 and CDR2 sequences are DFQATT and SNEGSKA (reference sequence). The CDR3 DNA is TGCAGTGCCTCCAGCGAGGATGAGCAGTTCTTC. This translates into CSASSEDEQFF.

J is TRBJ2-1 and V is TRBV4-1; no clear D. The CDR3 spans 14 residues. V lost 0 bases, J lost 6 bases, and 9 bases lay in between. Per the germline V gene, CDR1 is MGHRA and CDR2 is YSYEKL. The CDR3 nucleotides are TGCGCCAGCAGCCAAGAGTGGACCTCCAATGAGCAGTTCTTC. This sequence encodes CASSQEWTSNEQFF.

In this sample, this clonotype turned up a few times. The V gene is TRBV20-1, the J gene TRBJ1-6; possibly TRBD1 for D (5 bases). The CDR3 runs 12 residues. Trimming cost V 5 bases and J 7 bases, with 9 bases left between them. Germline V gene sequence: CDR1 DFQATT, CDR2 SNEGSKA (reference sequence). CDR3 nucleotides: TGCAGTGCTCCGACAGAGAATTCACCCCTCCACTTT. Translation gives CSAPTENSPLHF.

This clonotype was picked up a small number of times. The V gene is TRBV6-1, the J gene TRBJ2-3; 14 positions match TRBD2. Germline assignment: CDR1 MNHNS and CDR2 SASEGT. J was trimmed by 5 bases and V by 7 bases; bases with no gene match: 5. CDR3 size: 15 residues. The chain's CDR3 is CASNYGTSGGDTQYF. In nucleotides, the CDR3 is TGTGCCAGCAACTACGGGACTAGCGGGGGAGATACGCAGTATTTT.

The chain combines TRBV12-3 or TRBV12-4 with TRBJ1-1; D is unclear. The CDR3 runs to 12 residues. Trimming cost V 6 bases and J 4 bases, with 9 bases left between them. The CDR3 sequence: CASSLEFTEAFF. The CDR3 DNA reads TGTGCCAGCAGCCTAGAGTTCACTGAAGCTTTCTTT.

This clonotype was detected only a few times. The J gene is TRBJ2-3, the V gene TRBV7-6, with a tentative D call TRBD1 (5 bases). The CDR3 has 13 amino acids. Germline CDR1 is SGHVS and CDR2 is FNYEAQ. V dropped 2 bases and J dropped 11 bases, with 14 bases sitting between them. CDR3 sequence: CASSLPDSTGQYF. The CDR3 DNA is TGTGCCAGCAGCTTACCCGACAGCACGGGGCAGTATTTT. Full variable domain (outside the CDR3, taken from reference TRBV7-6 and TRBJ2-3): GAGVSQSPRYKVTKRGQDVALRCDPISGHVSLYWYRQALGQGPEFLTYFNYEAQQDKSGLPNDRFSAERPEGSISTLTIQRTEQRDSAMYRCASSLPDSTGQYFGPGTRLTVL.

The chain joins TRBV11-2 to TRBJ1-1; D ambiguous. Trimming shortened V by 1 base and J by 4 bases, and 13 bases separated the two germline ends. The germline V gene has CDR1 SGHAT and CDR2 FQNNGV. The CDR3 spans 15 residues. The CDR3 here is CASSLGLIGLTEAFF. The CDR3 DNA is TGTGCCAGCAGCTTAGGTTTAATAGGACTCACTGAAGCTTTCTTT.

This clonotype was observed a few times. CDR3 in amino acids: CASSFPPSGELFF. The CDR3 nucleotides read TGTGCCAGCAGCTTTCCCCCGTCCGGGGAGCTGTTTTTT. The J gene is TRBJ2-2, the V gene TRBV7-9; D uncertain. Germline CDR1 and CDR2: SEHNR and FQNEAQ (reference sequence). The V end was cut by 3 bases, the J end by 6 bases, with 8 bases between. CDR3 length: 13 residues.

This clonotype came up many times. The rearrangement links TRBV5-6 to TRBJ2-1; weak D call: TRBD1 (6 bases). Germline V gene sequence: CDR1 SGHDT, CDR2 YYEEEE. The CDR3 sequence is 15 residues long. Deletions cut 4 bases from V and 1 base from J, with 12 bases between. The CDR3 here is CASSTRTASYNEQFF. The CDR3 DNA follows: TGTGCCAGCAGCACAAGGACAGCATCCTACAATGAGCAGTTCTTC.

Only a few counts were recorded for this clonotype. V gene TRBV4-3 combines with J gene TRBJ1-1, with D possibly matching TRBD1 (5 bases). V was cut by 1 base and J by 1 base, with 13 bases left in between. Germline CDR1 LGHNA, CDR2 YSLEER. This CDR3 spans 16 amino acids. The CDR3 region is CASSQVGRAGNTEAFF. CDR3 DNA sequence: TGCGCCAGCAGCCAAGTTGGCAGGGCGGGGAACACTGAAGCTTTCTTT.

This clonotype was seen a few times. J is TRBJ2-3 and V is TRBV30; possibly TRBD2 for D (6 bases). There are 12 residues in the CDR3. Trimming stripped 0 bases from V and 7 bases from J, with 8 bases between. The germline V gene has CDR1 GTSNPN and CDR2 SVGIG (reference sequence). CDR3 residues: CAWSVGTYTQYF. The CDR3 bases are TGTGCCTGGAGTGTAGGGACTTATACGCAGTATTTT.

This clonotype was observed a handful of times. The chain is built from TRBV15 and TRBJ2-3; D gene ambiguous. This CDR3 comprises 15 residues. From germline, CDR1 is LNHNV and CDR2 YYDKDF (reference sequence). V gave up 4 bases and J gave up 0 bases, with 11 bases separating them. The CDR3 DNA follows: TGTGCCACCAGCAATCAAATTACTAGCACAGATACGCAGTATTTT. Amino acid sequence: CATSNQITSTDTQYF.

The V call is TRBV28, the J call TRBJ2-1; TRBD1 agrees at 9 bases. With V trimmed by 5 bases and J by 7 bases, 9 bases remained unmatched. The CDR3 length is 15 residues. CDR1 MDHEN and CDR2 SYDVKM come from the germline V gene. CDR3 protein: CASSDHRGRRNEQFF. For the CDR3, the DNA is TGTGCCAGCAGTGATCACAGGGGGCGGCGGAATGAGCAGTTCTTC.